This TCR beta chain was recovered during a study of shared T cell receptors in the human thymus. Germline CDR1 and CDR2: SGHNT and YENEEA. Trimming removed 10 bases at V and 5 bases at J, with 14 bases between. The CDR3 loop spans 13 amino acids. Using immunoSEQ multiplex PCR, the repertoire was profiled, and TCRdb retains in-frame clones only, with some absent. The sample records tens of thousands of clones, over 90% being singletons. The sample taken for sequencing was thymocytes. The sequence was obtained from a human donor. The chain carries TRBV11-3 and TRBJ2-2, with unresolved D. In DNA, the CDR3 is TGTGCCACCGAGAATTCCGGTACCGGGGAGCTGTTTTTT. Translating gives CATENSGTGELFF.